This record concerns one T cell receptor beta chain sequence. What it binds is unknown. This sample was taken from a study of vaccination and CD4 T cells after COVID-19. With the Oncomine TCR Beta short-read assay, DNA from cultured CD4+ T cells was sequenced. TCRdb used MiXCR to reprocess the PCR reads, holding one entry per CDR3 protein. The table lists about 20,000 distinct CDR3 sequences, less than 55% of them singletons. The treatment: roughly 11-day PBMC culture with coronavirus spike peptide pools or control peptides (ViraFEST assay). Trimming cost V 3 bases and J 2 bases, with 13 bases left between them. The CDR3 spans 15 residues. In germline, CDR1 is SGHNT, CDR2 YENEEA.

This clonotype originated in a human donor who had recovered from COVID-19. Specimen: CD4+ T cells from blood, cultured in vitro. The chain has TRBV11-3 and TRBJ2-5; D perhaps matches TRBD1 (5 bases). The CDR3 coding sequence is TGTGCCAGCAGCTTGGTGAGACAGAAGCAAGAGACCCAGTACTTC. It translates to CASSLVRQKQETQYF.